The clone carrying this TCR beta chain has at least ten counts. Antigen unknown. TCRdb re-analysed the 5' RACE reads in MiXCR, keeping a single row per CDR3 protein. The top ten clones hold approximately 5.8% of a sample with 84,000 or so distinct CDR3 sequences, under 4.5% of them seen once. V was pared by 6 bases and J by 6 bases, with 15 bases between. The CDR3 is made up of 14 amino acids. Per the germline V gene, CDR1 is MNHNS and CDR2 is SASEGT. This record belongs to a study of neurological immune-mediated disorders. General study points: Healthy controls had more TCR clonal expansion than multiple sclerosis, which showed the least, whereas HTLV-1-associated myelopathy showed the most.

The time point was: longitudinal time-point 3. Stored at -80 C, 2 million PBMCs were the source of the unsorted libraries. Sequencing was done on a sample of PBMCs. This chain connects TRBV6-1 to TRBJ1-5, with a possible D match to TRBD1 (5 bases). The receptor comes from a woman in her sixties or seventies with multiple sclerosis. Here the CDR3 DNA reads TGTGCCAGCAGGCACGGGACCGTGGGTCAGCCCCAGCATTTT. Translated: CASRHGTVGQPQHF.